This TCR beta chain was obtained from a study of T cell clonotyping in hematopoietic cell transplantation. Study-wide background: Cytoreduction preceded collection of pretransplant recipient samples. Whole-study findings and limits: Broader posttransplant TCR repertoire diversity was predicted by graft donor and pretransplant recipient Inverse Simpson Index values. Pathologically expanded recipient clonotypes increased progressively from day 30 to day 180 as diversity fell.

Data came from immunoSEQ multiplex PCR; TCRdb stores just in-frame clones and leaves some out. Of 50,000 or so clones listed, around 84% are singletons. Turning to this clone: Its antigen is undetermined.

Regarding time point: recipient sample about 28 days before transplant, after cytoreduction. Germline CDR1 SGHTA, CDR2 FQGNSA. Trimming cost V 1 base and J 0 bases, with 11 bases left between them. The CDR3 spans 16 residues. This sample comprised peripheral blood mononuclear cells, obtained before stem cell transplant. The sequence was obtained from a man aged 60-69 years with myelodysplastic syndrome. Some clones in this sample may be carry-over from other donors' samples. The genes are TRBV7-2 and TRBJ2-3, with D perhaps matching TRBD2 (6 bases). The CDR3: CASSLGVGGSTDTQYF. The CDR3 DNA follows: TGTGCCAGCAGCTTAGGAGTGGGGGGTAGCACAGATACGCAGTATTTT.